This T cell receptor beta chain was obtained from a study of T cells in localized non-small cell lung cancer. Germline CDR1 MNHGY, CDR2 SAAAGT. The germline V and J ends were trimmed by 6 bases and 5 bases, with 17 bases remaining between them. The CDR3 consists of 14 residues. Profiled with immunoSEQ multiplex PCR; TCRdb holds only in-frame clones, not every one. In the table there are approximately 2,300 clones, about 18% of which are singletons. The chain has TRBV6-8 and TRBJ2-7; a weak D match, TRBD2 (6 bases). The input for sequencing was normal lung tissue next to the tumor, taken before any cancer treatment. This clonotype was sampled from a man aged 40-75 years with stage I squamous cell lung carcinoma. The CDR3 DNA reads TGTGCCAGCAGGCCGTGGGGGACTGTCGACGAGCAGTACTTC. Amino acid sequence: CASRPWGTVDEQYF.